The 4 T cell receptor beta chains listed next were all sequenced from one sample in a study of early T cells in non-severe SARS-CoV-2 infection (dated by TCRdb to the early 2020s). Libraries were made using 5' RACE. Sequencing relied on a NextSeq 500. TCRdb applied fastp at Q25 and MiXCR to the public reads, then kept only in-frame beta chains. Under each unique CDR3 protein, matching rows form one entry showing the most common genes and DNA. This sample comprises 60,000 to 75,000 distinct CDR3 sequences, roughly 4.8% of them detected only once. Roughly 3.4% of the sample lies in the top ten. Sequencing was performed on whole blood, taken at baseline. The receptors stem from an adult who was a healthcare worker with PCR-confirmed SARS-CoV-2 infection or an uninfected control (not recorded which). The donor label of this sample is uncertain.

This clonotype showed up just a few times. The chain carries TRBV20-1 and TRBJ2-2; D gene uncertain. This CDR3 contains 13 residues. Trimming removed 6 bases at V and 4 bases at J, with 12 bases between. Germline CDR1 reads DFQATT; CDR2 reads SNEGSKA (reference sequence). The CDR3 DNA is TGCAGTGCCGCCGTGTGGTCCACCGGGGAGCTGTTTTTT. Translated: CSAAVWSTGELFF.

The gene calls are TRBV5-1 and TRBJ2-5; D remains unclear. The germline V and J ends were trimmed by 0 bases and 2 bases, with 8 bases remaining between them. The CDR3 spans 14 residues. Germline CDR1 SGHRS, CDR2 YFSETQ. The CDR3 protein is CASSLVQTQETQYF. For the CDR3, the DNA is TGCGCCAGCAGCTTGGTTCAGACTCAAGAGACCCAGTACTTC.

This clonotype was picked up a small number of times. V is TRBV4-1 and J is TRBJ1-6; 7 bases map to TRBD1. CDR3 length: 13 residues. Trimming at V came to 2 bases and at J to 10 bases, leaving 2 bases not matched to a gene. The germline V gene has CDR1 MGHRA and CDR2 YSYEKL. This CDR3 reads CASSQNRGSPLHF. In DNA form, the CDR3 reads TGCGCCAGCAGCCAAAACAGGGGATCACCCCTCCACTTT.

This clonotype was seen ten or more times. CDR3 amino acids: CASGWGSDNEQFF. The CDR3 DNA reads as TGTGCTAGTGGCTGGGGGTCAGACAATGAGCAGTTCTTC. The genes are TRBV12-5 and TRBJ2-1; TRBD1 or TRBD2 may be the D gene (5 bases each). The germline CDR1 and CDR2 sequences are LGHNT and FRNRAP. Deletions cut 6 bases from V and 5 bases from J, with 11 bases between. This CDR3 is 13 amino acids long.